The 25 T cell receptor beta chains below were found in one sample sequenced in a study of human T cells and chemical hapten exposure. The sample's time point: patch test 2, 6 weeks after DPC sensitization. Treatment of the sample: therapeutic diphenylcyclopropenone sensitization with weekly scalp DPC. A single record per CDR3 protein comes from TCRdb applying MiXCR to the RACE reads. The table includes about 40,000 distinct CDR3 sequences, 3.3% detected once. The specimen comprised whole blood, sampled in connection with sensitization to the hapten diphenylcyclopropenone (DPC). The receptors stem from a man between 40 and 49 years old with alopecia areata. Some clones in this sample may be carry-over from other donors' samples.

In this sample, this clonotype turned up many times. The rearrangement links TRBV5-1 to TRBJ1-2, with TRBD1 matching over 7 bases. Germline CDR1 SGHRS, CDR2 YFSETQ. This CDR3 spans 13 amino acids. Trimming at V came to 6 bases and at J to 4 bases, leaving 6 bases not matched to a gene. The CDR3 is CASTEQGSYGYTF. Written as DNA, the CDR3 is TGCGCCAGCACGGAACAGGGGTCCTATGGCTACACCTTC. The entire variable domain, with the rest obtained from reference TRBV5-1 and TRBJ1-2, is as follows: KAGVTQTPRYLIKTRGQQVTLSCSPISGHRSVSWYQQTPGQGLQFLFEYFSETQRNKGNFPGRFSGRQFSNSRSEMNVSTLELGDSALYLCASTEQGSYGYTFGSGTRLTVV.

The table lists this clonotype with many counts. The rearrangement uses TRBV18 and TRBJ1-4; D is unclear. The CDR3 runs 15 residues. Trimming shortened V by 1 base and J by 0 bases, and 6 bases separated the two germline ends. Germline CDR1 KGHSH, CDR2 LQKENI. The CDR3 loop is CASSPLETTNEKLFF. The DNA for the CDR3 is TGTGCCAGCTCACCACTCGAGACAACTAATGAAAAACTGTTTTTT.

There are many counts of this clonotype. The V and J genes are TRBV7-9 and TRBJ1-5; D not resolved. V lost 1 base to trimming and J lost 8 bases, with 9 bases between them. The CDR3 totals 13 residues. Looked up from germline, CDR1 is SEHNR and CDR2 is FQNEAQ (reference sequence). CDR3 nucleotide sequence: TGTGCCAGCAGCTTAGTAGGGCCCGAGCCCCAGCATTTT. It is translated as CASSLVGPEPQHF.

This clonotype was seen at least ten times. The gene calls are TRBV12-3 or TRBV12-4 and TRBJ1-1; 8 bases map to TRBD1. The CDR3 extends over 13 amino acids. Germline trimming cut 5 bases from V and 1 base from J; bases unmatched to any gene: 0. The chain's CDR3 is CASSQGANTEAFF. CDR3 nucleotides: TGTGCCAGCAGTCAGGGGGCGAACACTGAAGCTTTCTTT.

At least ten counts were recorded for this clonotype. The junction does not match germline at one end; this may be a read error. V usage is TRBV12-3 or TRBV12-4 and J usage is TRBJ1-5; TRBD1 might be the D (5 bases). The CDR3 has 13 residues. In DNA form, the CDR3 reads TGTGCCAGCAGTTTTGGGGGGAATCGGCCCCAGCATTTT. Translating it yields CASSFGGNRPQHF.

In the case of this clonotype: Just one base apart from a much larger clone, this may be a read error. The genes are TRBV6-1 and TRBJ1-2; 9 bases line up with TRBD1. Germline CDR1 reads MNHNS; CDR2 reads SASEGT. The CDR3 consists of 15 residues. The CDR3 is CVSSEAGQGLGGYTF. CDR3 sequence (DNA): TGTGTCAGCAGTGAAGCGGGACAGGGTTTGGGCGGCTACACCTTC.

This clonotype occurred many times. The chain has TRBV6-1 and TRBJ2-3, with D maybe TRBD1 (6 bases). Germline V lookup: CDR1 MNHNS, CDR2 SASEGT. V lost 10 bases, J lost 2 bases, and 16 bases lay in between. There are 14 residues in the CDR3. The CDR3 DNA reads TGTGCCACGTCCCGGGACACCTACACAGATACGCAGTATTTT. Amino acid sequence: CATSRDTYTDTQYF.

The gene calls are TRBV6-6 and TRBJ1-4, with a weak D call TRBD1 (5 bases). This CDR3 has 11 amino acids. Germline CDR1 is MNHNY and CDR2 is SVGAGI (reference sequence). Trimming took off 6 bases at V and 12 bases at J, with 11 bases between the two ends. The CDR3 DNA follows: TGTGCCAGCAGGAGGCTAGGGGAACTGTTTTTT. Translating it yields CASRRLGELFF.

This clonotype was seen many times. This chain uses TRBV4-3 with TRBJ2-5; D is unresolved. This CDR3 is built from 14 residues. Germline V gene data show CDR1 as LGHNA and CDR2 as YSLEER. V was clipped by 0 bases and J by 3 bases, with 8 bases between them. The CDR3 coding sequence is TGCGCCAGCAGCCAAGATTCCACAGAAGAGACCCAGTACTTC. This gives the protein CASSQDSTEETQYF.

This clonotype was observed many times. The J gene is TRBJ2-1, the V gene TRBV6-6, with a weak D call TRBD2 (6 bases). V lost 7 bases and J lost 6, with 10 bases in between. This CDR3 contains 12 residues. Germline V gene sequence: CDR1 MNHNY, CDR2 SVGAGI (reference sequence). This chain's CDR3 is CASTRGGNEQFF. In DNA, the CDR3 is TGTGCCAGCACCCGGGGAGGCAATGAGCAGTTCTTC.

This clonotype was recorded many times. The rearrangement joins TRBV11-2 to TRBJ1-4; no clear D gene. The ends were cut back, 0 bases at V and 0 bases at J, with 20 bases in the middle. The CDR3 totals 20 residues. CDR1 is SGHAT, CDR2 FQNNGV, per germline. In nucleotides, the CDR3 is TGTGCCAGCAGCTTAGATTATGGGAGCAGACTTAGCGCAACTAATGAAAAACTGTTTTTT. This translates into CASSLDYGSRLSATNEKLFF.

This clonotype was observed many times. The chain recombines TRBV28 with TRBJ2-1; 14 nucleotides match TRBD2. The germline CDR1 and CDR2 sequences are MDHEN and SYDVKM. The CDR3 runs 15 residues. After removal of 6 bases from V and 7 bases from J, the junction contained 5 bases not matched to a gene. CDR3 protein: CASSPGTSGSNEQFF. Here the CDR3 DNA reads TGTGCCAGCAGCCCCGGGACTAGCGGGAGTAATGAGCAGTTCTTC.

This clonotype turned up a few times. The chain is built from TRBV2 and TRBJ2-1; 9 bases are a match to TRBD2. The CDR3 contains 14 residues. With 3 bases clipped from V and 8 bases from J, the junction kept 5 bases outside the gene matches. CDR1 and CDR2 (germline): SNHLY, FYNNEI. CDR3 region: CASSDYAGGDEQFF. The CDR3 region has the DNA TGTGCCAGCAGTGATTATGCGGGAGGGGATGAGCAGTTCTTC.

In this sample, this clonotype turned up many times. V and J are TRBV3-1 and TRBJ1-5, with D maybe TRBD1 (5 bases). Per germline, CDR1 LGHDT and CDR2 YNNKEL (reference sequence). V was clipped by 0 bases and J by 7 bases, with 10 bases between them. The CDR3 length is 14 residues. CDR3 loop: CASSQDVWDQPQHF. The CDR3 nucleotides are TGTGCCAGCAGCCAAGATGTATGGGACCAGCCCCAGCATTTT.

This clonotype was found many times. The J gene is TRBJ2-5, the V gene TRBV5-1; D is perhaps TRBD2 (5 bases). CDR1 and CDR2 from the germline V gene are SGHRS and YFSETQ. V lost 2 bases and J 1 base, leaving 12 bases between the germline ends. The CDR3 runs to 15 residues. The CDR3 nucleotides read TGCGCCAGCAGCTTTAACGGGAACCCCCAAGAGACCCAGTACTTC. This encodes CASSFNGNPQETQYF. Combining the CDR3 with reference TRBV5-1 and TRBJ2-5 gives the whole variable domain KAGVTQTPRYLIKTRGQQVTLSCSPISGHRSVSWYQQTPGQGLQFLFEYFSETQRNKGNFPGRFSGRQFSNSRSEMNVSTLELGDSALYLCASSFNGNPQETQYFGPGTRLLVL.

This clonotype was observed a handful of times. V and J are TRBV6-2 or TRBV6-3 and TRBJ1-5; 11 bases fit TRBD1. Losses at the gene ends were 10 bases for V and 8 bases for J; bases not matched to a gene: 4. The CDR3 runs to 12 residues. CDR1 and CDR2 from the germline V gene are MNHEY and SVGEGT. Here the CDR3 reads CATRTGGEPQHF. The CDR3 nucleotides read TGTGCCACCCGGACAGGGGGCGAGCCCCAGCATTTT.

This clonotype showed up many times. This sequence joins TRBV4-2 and TRBJ2-3; D may match TRBD1 or TRBD2 (5 bases each). Germline loops: CDR1 LGHNA, CDR2 YNFKEQ. V lost 0 bases and J lost 0, with 7 bases in between. The CDR3 has 15 residues. CDR3 nucleotides: TGTGCCAGCAGCCAAGATTGGGGGAGCACAGATACGCAGTATTTT. Translated, it gives CASSQDWGSTDTQYF.

This clonotype came up many times. V is TRBV5-6 and J is TRBJ2-7, with 10 bases fitting TRBD1. This CDR3 has 14 residues. V lost 3 bases, J lost 4 bases, and 4 bases stayed unmatched. Germline CDR1 and CDR2: SGHDT and YYEEEE. The CDR3 nucleotides are TGTGCCAGCAGCTCCGGGACAGGGGAGTACGAGCAGTACTTC. Its translation: CASSSGTGEYEQYF.

Ten or more counts support this clonotype. V usage is TRBV20-1 and J usage is TRBJ2-1; 8 bases agree with TRBD2. The CDR3 loop spans 15 amino acids. Trimming took 2 bases from V and 0 from J; bases not matched to a gene: 3. The germline V gene encodes CDR1 DFQATT and CDR2 SNEGSKA (reference sequence). The CDR3 DNA sequence: TGCAGTGCTAGACCGCTAGCGGGCTCCTACAATGAGCAGTTCTTC. Encoded protein: CSARPLAGSYNEQFF.

This clonotype was found many times. The rearrangement joins TRBV28 to TRBJ2-7, with D perhaps matching TRBD2 (5 bases). V was cut by 5 bases and J by 4 bases, with 18 bases left in between. Germline-derived CDR1 and CDR2 are MDHEN and SYDVKM. The CDR3 is 15 amino acids. CDR3 amino acids: CASSPLPGMSYEQYF. CDR3 coding DNA: TGTGCCAGCAGTCCACTCCCGGGAATGTCGTACGAGCAGTACTTC.

This clonotype was observed many times. This chain connects TRBV12-3 or TRBV12-4 to TRBJ1-3, with D possibly TRBD1 on 5 matching bases. Trimming cost V 4 bases and J 0 bases, with 13 bases left between them. This CDR3 is built from 16 residues. Here the CDR3 DNA reads TGTGCCAGCAGTTGGGACTACCCGTACTCTGGAAACACCATATATTTT. Its protein is CASSWDYPYSGNTIYF.

In this sample, this clonotype turned up many times. This chain links TRBV5-1 with TRBJ2-1, with TRBD2 matching over 9 bases. This CDR3 has 16 amino acids. V dropped 0 bases and J dropped 2; count of bases not matched to a gene: 3. Looked up from germline, CDR1 is SGHRS and CDR2 is YFSETQ. The CDR3 loop is CASSLASSGTYNEQFF. CDR3 sequence (DNA): TGCGCCAGCAGCTTGGCGTCTAGCGGGACCTACAATGAGCAGTTCTTC.

This clonotype was counted many times. The chain is built from TRBV5-5 and TRBJ2-3; no clear D gene. Germline-derived CDR1 and CDR2 are SGHKS and YYEKEE (reference sequence). The CDR3 covers 14 residues. V was pared by 1 base and J by 2 bases, with 8 bases between. This CDR3 reads CASSLSQFTDTQYF. The CDR3 bases are TGTGCCAGCAGCTTGAGTCAATTCACAGATACGCAGTATTTT.

The sample holds many counts of this clonotype. The chain joins TRBV11-2 to TRBJ1-1; D is undetermined. Trimming took off 1 base at V and 0 bases at J, with 6 bases between the two ends. Germline V gene lookup returns CDR1 SGHAT and CDR2 FQNNGV. There are 14 residues in the CDR3. The CDR3 spells CASSLGVLNTEAFF. CDR3 bases: TGTGCCAGCAGCTTAGGGGTTTTGAACACTGAAGCTTTCTTT.

This clonotype was counted at least ten times. CDR3 bases: TGCGCCAGCAGCTTGGGGACTAGCGGGAGTGATACGCAGTATTTT. This codes for CASSLGTSGSDTQYF. J is TRBJ2-3 and V is TRBV5-1; 13 bases match TRBD2. Per germline, CDR1 SGHRS and CDR2 YFSETQ. J gave up 6 bases and V 0 bases, and 1 base lay outside the gene matches. This CDR3 is built from 15 residues.